This T cell receptor beta chain originates from a study of blood T cell repertoires in COVID-19. Study-wide context: COVID-19 samples from acute and convalescent phases originated in the United States, Italy and Spain. Nucleic acid was either cDNA or gDNA, and it came from T cells, B-cell-depleted T cells, or PBMCs.

The CDR3 extends over 11 amino acids. Original processing methods: How many nucleated cells were present was estimated from reference gene primer amplification. The protocol was immunoSEQ multiplex PCR, while the TCRdb copy is restricted to in-frame clones and leaves out a portion. V, J and clone size are taken as reported in that table, and D and trimming were inferred from the DNA itself. Of about 210,000 clones listed, around 88% are singletons. The chain has TRBV21-1 and TRBJ1-4. TRBV21-1 is a recognized pseudogene. The sequence was obtained from a man aged 45-65 years with active or convalescent COVID-19. Sequenced: peripheral blood. CDR3 DNA sequence: TGTGCCAGCAGCCGCCACCGAGGACTGTTTTTT. This sequence encodes CASSRHRGLFF.